The 22 T cell receptor beta chains below come from one sample, sequenced in a study of blood T cells in healthy people across ages. Next came a second PCR, run for about 6 to 11 cycles, which used a sample-barcoded 5' primer along with a J-beta primer mix. MiXCR, run by TCRdb on the 5' RACE reads, gives a single entry per CDR3 protein. The data contain roughly 500,000 distinct CDR3 sequences, more than 20% of them singletons. These data also featured in a second study, about T cells of mothers and their children.

Sequencing was performed on blood. The receptors were gathered from a boy between 10 and 17 years old in good health.

The V gene is TRBV7-9, the J gene TRBJ2-1; TRBD1 matches 7 bases. In germline, CDR1 is SEHNR, CDR2 FQNEAQ (reference sequence). This CDR3 spans 12 amino acids. The V segment lost 8 bases and the J segment 8 bases; nucleotides outside the gene matches: 6. The CDR3 loop is CASEVGGHEQFF. CDR3 sequence (DNA): TGTGCCAGCGAGGTAGGGGGCCATGAGCAGTTCTTC.

This clonotype was observed a few times. This chain's CDR3 is CASSLAVGSGANVLTF. The CDR3 DNA reads TGTGCCAGCAGCTTGGCCGTGGGCTCTGGGGCCAACGTCCTGACTTTC. The chain joins TRBV5-6 to TRBJ2-6; D unresolved. Germline CDR1 reads SGHDT; CDR2 reads YYEEEE. Trimming removed 0 bases at V and 0 bases at J, with 7 bases between. The CDR3 length is 16 residues.

This clonotype was recorded a few times. A much more abundant neighbour one base away suggests this may be a read error. The V gene is TRBV9, the J gene TRBJ2-1, with TRBD1 matching 7 bases. Germline V gives CDR1 SGDLS, CDR2 YYNGEE. The CDR3 is 15 residues long. The CDR3 spells CARSVGGGGLNEQFF. CDR3 bases: TGTGCCCGCAGCGTAGGGGGCGGTGGCCTCAATGAGCAGTTCTTC.

The table lists this clonotype with a few counts. The chain recombines TRBV28 with TRBJ2-6, with unresolved D. CDR3 length: 13 residues. V was shortened by 7 bases and J by 3 bases, with 7 bases between the two germline ends. Per germline, CDR1 MDHEN and CDR2 SYDVKM. In DNA, the CDR3 is TGTGCCAGCACTTTTGGTGGGGCCAACGTCCTGACTTTC. Residues: CASTFGGANVLTF.

This clonotype occurred a few times. The chain couples TRBV7-9 to TRBJ2-5, with 7 bases lining up with TRBD1. CDR1 is SEHNR, CDR2 FQNEAQ, per germline (reference sequence). This CDR3 is 16 amino acids long. V dropped 5 bases and J dropped 5; count of bases not matched to a gene: 14. CDR3 sequence (DNA): TGTGCCAGCAGCCTACCTCCGCCAGACAGGGAGGAGACCCAGTACTTC. This translates into CASSLPPPDREETQYF. Using reference TRBV7-9 and TRBJ2-5 for the parts outside the CDR3, the full variable domain is DTGVSQNPRHKITKRGQNVTFRCDPISEHNRLYWYRQTLGQGPEFLTYFQNEAQLEKSRLLSDRFSAERPKGSFSTLEIQRTEQGDSAMYLCASSLPPPDREETQYFGPGTRLLVL.

This clonotype came up a few times. The rearrangement links TRBV4-1 to TRBJ2-5; weak D call: TRBD2 (5 bases). Germline-derived CDR1 and CDR2 are MGHRA and YSYEKL. V shed 2 bases and J shed 1 base, with 11 bases lying between them. This CDR3 region has 15 residues. This CDR3 reads CASSQFPGIQETQYF. The CDR3 nucleotides read TGCGCCAGCAGCCAATTTCCCGGGATCCAAGAGACCCAGTACTTC.

The chain carries TRBV28 and TRBJ1-1; D possibly corresponds to TRBD1 (6 bases). Germline CDR1 reads MDHEN; CDR2 reads SYDVKM. Trimming stripped 5 bases from V and 0 bases from J, with 13 bases between. CDR3 size: 15 residues. CDR3 in amino acids: CASSQQGIMNTEAFF. The CDR3 coding sequence is TGTGCCAGCAGTCAGCAGGGGATCATGAACACTGAAGCTTTCTTT.

The chain recombines TRBV2 with TRBJ2-7; 8 bases agree with TRBD1. Germline V gene data show CDR1 as SNHLY and CDR2 as FYNNEI. The CDR3 has 12 amino acids. V lost 7 bases, J lost 6 bases, and 5 bases stayed unmatched. The CDR3 DNA follows: TGTGCCAGCAACGTGGGACAGGTCGAGCAGTACTTC. This sequence encodes CASNVGQVEQYF.

This clonotype was picked up a small number of times. The V and J genes are TRBV20-1 and TRBJ1-1; D unclear. The CDR3 extends over 12 amino acids. Per the germline V gene, CDR1 is DFQATT and CDR2 is SNEGSKA (reference sequence). Trimming cost V 2 bases and J 3 bases, with 7 bases left between them. The CDR3 loop reads CSARPDYTEAFF. Here the CDR3 DNA reads TGCAGTGCTAGACCGGATTACACTGAAGCTTTCTTT.

This chain connects TRBV12-3 or TRBV12-4 to TRBJ2-1; 8 bases agree with TRBD1. The CDR3 spans 14 residues. Trimming took 5 bases from V and 2 from J; bases not matched to a gene: 2. In DNA form, the CDR3 reads TGTGCCAGCAGTCAGGACAGGGCCTACAATGAGCAGTTCTTC. Residues: CASSQDRAYNEQFF.

The chain uses TRBV28 and TRBJ2-7; 9 bases are shared with TRBD1. Germline CDR1 and CDR2: MDHEN and SYDVKM. The CDR3 length is 14 residues. V was pared by 3 bases and J by 6 bases, with 6 bases of the junction left unmatched. CDR3 sequence: CASSLGTGWLEQYF. The CDR3 DNA reads as TGTGCCAGCAGTTTGGGGACAGGGTGGCTCGAGCAGTACTTC.

The chain links TRBV28 to TRBJ1-5; D possibly corresponds to TRBD1 (6 bases). Trimming took off 1 base at V and 2 bases at J, with 9 bases between the two ends. This CDR3 is 15 amino acids long. CDR1 is MDHEN and CDR2 is SYDVKM in the germline V gene. This CDR3 reads CASSLLPGGNQPQHF. Here the CDR3 DNA reads TGTGCCAGCAGTTTATTACCAGGGGGCAATCAGCCCCAGCATTTT.

J is TRBJ2-2 and V is TRBV29-1; possible D gene TRBD2, 7 bases. Germline V lookup: CDR1 SQVTM, CDR2 ANQGSEA. V lost 3 bases and J 5 bases, leaving 16 bases between the germline ends. CDR3 length: 15 residues. CDR3 in amino acids: CSVDDGGRGTGELFF. CDR3 in DNA: TGCAGCGTTGATGATGGGGGGCGGGGGACCGGGGAGCTGTTTTTT.

The V and J genes are TRBV4-3 and TRBJ1-1; 7 bases line up with TRBD1. The CDR3 is made up of 16 amino acids. The germline V gene has CDR1 LGHNA and CDR2 YSLEER. V trimming: 0 bases; J trimming: 5 bases; junction bases outside the gene matches: 9. The CDR3: CASSQDYQTGRTEAFF. The CDR3 bases are TGCGCCAGCAGCCAAGACTACCAGACAGGGAGAACTGAAGCTTTCTTT.

The chain employs TRBV7-9 and TRBJ1-2; D is ambiguous. The CDR3 has 15 residues. Between the trimmed V and J ends, which lost 1 base and 0 bases, there was a span of 9 bases. Per the germline V gene, CDR1 is SEHNR and CDR2 is FQNEAQ (reference sequence). In DNA form, the CDR3 reads TGTGCCAGCAGCTTAGGCGGCAGCCCTAACTATGGCTACACCTTC. Translating gives CASSLGGSPNYGYTF.

In this sample, this clonotype turned up many times. V is TRBV7-9 and J is TRBJ2-5; D not certain. Germline V gene lookup returns CDR1 SEHNR and CDR2 FQNEAQ (reference sequence). V was trimmed by 1 base and J by 5 bases, leaving 11 bases between them. The CDR3 is 14 residues long. Written as DNA, the CDR3 is TGTGCCAGCAGCTTAGTCCTCCCTGGGGAGACCCAGTACTTC. Protein product: CASSLVLPGETQYF.

DNA of the CDR3: TGTGCCAGCAGCTTAGAGTCAGGAGATACGCAGTATTTT. The encoded protein is CASSLESGDTQYF. The rearrangement links TRBV7-9 to TRBJ2-3; the D is unclear. The CDR3 loop spans 13 amino acids. Germline V gene sequence: CDR1 SEHNR, CDR2 FQNEAQ (reference sequence). Trimming stripped 1 base from V and 5 bases from J, with 7 bases between.

In its sample, this clonotype was seen many times. Compared with germline, one end of the junction differs, possibly owing to a read error. This chain uses TRBV6-5 with TRBJ2-1; D uncertain. CDR3 length equals 12 residues. Germline CDR1 is MNHEY and CDR2 is SVGAGI. CDR3 coding DNA: TGCGCCAGCAGCTCCCGTAGCAATGAGCAGTTCTTC. Translating it yields CASSSRSNEQFF.

V is TRBV20-1 and J is TRBJ1-3; D is unresolved. Between the trimmed V and J ends, which lost 0 bases and 0 bases, there was a span of 9 bases. Germline lookup yields CDR1 DFQATT and CDR2 SNEGSKA (reference sequence). This CDR3 spans 15 amino acids. The CDR3 spells CSAREGGPSGNTIYF. Written as DNA, the CDR3 is TGCAGTGCTAGAGAAGGCGGCCCCTCTGGAAACACCATATATTTT.

This clonotype was observed a few times. The rearrangement links TRBV6-5 to TRBJ2-5, with 11 bases lining up with TRBD2. The DNA matches TRBJ2-7 better at its end, which makes the J call doubtful. Germline CDR1 MNHEY, CDR2 SVGAGI. This CDR3 is 19 amino acids long. The DNA for the CDR3 is TGTGCCAGCAGTTACCTTCTAGCGGGAGGCCAATTCATGCACTACGAGCAGTACTTC. It translates to CASSYLLAGGQFMHYEQYF.

The chain joins TRBV12-3 or TRBV12-4 to TRBJ1-3; tentative D call: TRBD1 (6 bases). The CDR3 is made up of 16 amino acids. V was shortened by 6 bases and J by 9 bases, with 24 bases between the two germline ends. CDR3 loop: CASSRETDRPRTTIYF. CDR3 DNA: TGTGCCAGCAGCCGTGAGACGGACAGACCCCGAACCACCATATATTTT.

This clonotype was seen a few times. The gene calls are TRBV7-9 and TRBJ2-1, with 8 nucleotides matching TRBD2. Looked up from germline, CDR1 is SEHNR and CDR2 is FQNEAQ (reference sequence). Trimming at V came to 4 bases and at J to 9 bases, leaving 5 bases not matched to a gene. CDR3 length: 13 amino acids. The CDR3 sequence is CASSSAGVSEQFF. DNA of the CDR3: TGTGCCAGCAGCTCAGCGGGAGTCAGTGAGCAGTTCTTC.